These 27 T cell receptor beta chains originate from one sample sequenced in a study of blood T cell repertoires in COVID-19. This table comes from immunoSEQ multiplex PCR, and its TCRdb copy is limited to in-frame clones, with some not included. The repertoire holds 90,000 to 150,000 clones, with around 80% as singletons. Sequenced sample: peripheral blood. The receptors come from a woman at least 80 years old with acute or convalescent COVID-19.

The V call is TRBV7-3, the J call TRBJ1-2; D is unclear. There are 13 residues in the CDR3. V lost 3 bases to trimming and J lost 4 bases, with 9 bases between them. CDR1 and CDR2 from the germline V gene are SGHTA and FQGTGA. The CDR3 loop is CASSFENFYGYTF. The CDR3 DNA is TGTGCCAGCAGCTTCGAGAACTTCTATGGCTACACCTTC.

This clone came up a few times. The genes are TRBV7-6 and TRBJ2-1; D might be TRBD2 (5 bases). The CDR3 spans 12 residues. V lost 1 base and J lost 12, with 10 bases in between. Looked up from germline, CDR1 is SGHVS and CDR2 is FNYEAQ. This chain's CDR3 is CASSLERSRQFF. In nucleotides, the CDR3 is TGTGCCAGCAGCTTAGAGCGGAGCAGGCAGTTCTTC.

V is TRBV12-3 or TRBV12-4 and J is TRBJ2-7, with D possibly TRBD1 on 6 matching bases. The CDR3 extends over 12 amino acids. The ends were cut back, 3 bases at V and 4 bases at J, with 7 bases in the middle. The CDR3 loop is CASSFDRYEQYF. The CDR3 DNA reads as TGTGCCAGCAGTTTCGACAGGTACGAGCAGTACTTC.

The rearrangement links TRBV6-2 or TRBV6-3 to TRBJ1-4; no clear D gene. The germline CDR1 and CDR2 sequences are MNHEY and SVGEGT. This CDR3 contains 12 residues. Deletions cut 2 bases from V and 11 bases from J, with 9 bases between. The CDR3 nucleotides read TGTGCCAGCAGTTACACTAGGAACAAACTGTTTTTT. This encodes CASSYTRNKLFF.

This chain joins TRBV7-9 and TRBJ2-1, with a weak D call TRBD2 (6 bases). The CDR3 sequence is 16 residues long. V lost 4 bases to trimming and J lost 8 bases, with 21 bases between them. In germline, CDR1 is SEHNR, CDR2 FQNEAQ (reference sequence). CDR3 sequence: CASSSPRLVAADEQFF. In DNA form, the CDR3 reads TGTGCCAGCAGCTCACCTCGACTAGTGGCGGCCGATGAGCAGTTCTTC.

This clone was picked up a small number of times. V is TRBV6-2 or TRBV6-3 and J is TRBJ2-1; possible D gene TRBD1, 5 bases. V dropped 5 bases and J dropped 9 bases, with 11 bases sitting between them. This CDR3 region has 12 residues. The V gene's germline CDR1 is MNHEY and CDR2 SVGEGT. The CDR3 bases are TGTGCCAGCAGTAGCGACAGTCTTGAGCAGTTCTTC. Protein: CASSSDSLEQFF.

This clone was recorded only once. The chain carries TRBV7-2 and TRBJ2-1, with D maybe TRBD1 (6 bases). CDR1 SGHTA and CDR2 FQGNSA come from the germline V gene. V was cut by 4 bases and J by 5 bases, with 9 bases left in between. This CDR3 has 13 amino acids. The CDR3 is CASSSGHNNEQFF. The CDR3 DNA is TGTGCCAGCAGCTCGGGACACAACAATGAGCAGTTCTTC.

The table lists this clone with a count of one. The rearrangement uses TRBV29-1 and TRBJ2-1; tentative D call: TRBD1 (6 bases). Trimming took 0 bases from V and 8 from J, leaving 14 bases between them. The CDR3 covers 14 residues. The V gene's germline CDR1 is SQVTM and CDR2 ANQGSEA. This chain's CDR3 is CSVEERAGDDEQFF. CDR3 sequence (DNA): TGCAGCGTTGAAGAGCGGGCAGGGGATGATGAGCAGTTCTTC.

The chain carries TRBV28 and TRBJ1-1; TRBD1 might be the D (5 bases). The CDR3 runs 19 residues. The ends were cut back, 2 bases at V and 4 bases at J, with 26 bases in the middle. Germline assignment: CDR1 MDHEN and CDR2 SYDVKM. This CDR3 is CASSLVGAGSVAGPTEAFF. The CDR3 nucleotides are TGTGCCAGCAGTTTAGTTGGGGCAGGTAGTGTGGCGGGGCCCACTGAAGCTTTCTTT.

The rearrangement links TRBV5-1 to TRBJ2-7; 14 nucleotides align to TRBD2. The CDR3 has 16 amino acids. Germline CDR1 reads SGHRS; CDR2 reads YFSETQ. V shed 4 bases and J 2 bases; nucleotides not matched to a gene: 5. The CDR3 protein is CASSVGLAGGAYEQYF. The CDR3 coding sequence is TGCGCCAGCAGCGTTGGACTAGCGGGGGGAGCCTACGAGCAGTACTTC.

In its sample, this clone was seen once. The chain's CDR3 is CASASIKQTLFPTDTQYF. In DNA, the CDR3 is TGTGCCAGCGCCTCCATCAAACAAACCCTCTTCCCCACAGATACGCAGTATTTT. The chain couples TRBV27 to TRBJ2-3; D is ambiguous. Trimming pared 8 bases from V and 2 bases from J, leaving 26 bases between. In germline, CDR1 is MNHEY, CDR2 SMNVEV (reference sequence). This CDR3 is 18 amino acids long.

About this clone: An end of the junction differs from the germline gene, which may be a read error. The CDR3 DNA reads TGTGCCAGCAGTCAAGCGGGGGGGCCCTACAATGAGCAGTTCTTC. Translation gives CASSQAGGPYNEQFF. The V gene is TRBV2, the J gene TRBJ2-1; TRBD2 agrees at 10 bases. The germline V gene encodes CDR1 SNHLY and CDR2 FYNNEI. This CDR3 comprises 15 residues.

The chain links TRBV4-1 to TRBJ2-7; TRBD1 is a possible D gene (6 bases). In germline, CDR1 is MGHRA, CDR2 YSYEKL. This CDR3 is built from 15 residues. V was shortened by 1 base and J by 4 bases, with 14 bases between the two germline ends. This CDR3 reads CASSQAGAPIYEQYF. The CDR3 coding sequence is TGCGCCAGCAGCCAAGCAGGGGCCCCCATTTACGAGCAGTACTTC.

There are a few counts of this clone. V is TRBV28 and J is TRBJ1-5, with no clear D. The V and J ends lost 7 bases and 4 bases respectively, with 17 bases between them. Germline V gives CDR1 MDHEN, CDR2 SYDVKM. There are 15 residues in the CDR3. The CDR3 spells CASTFRSSANQPQHF. The CDR3 region has the DNA TGTGCCAGCACCTTTAGAAGTAGTGCAAATCAGCCCCAGCATTTT.

The rearrangement uses TRBV5-1 and TRBJ2-3; tentative D call: TRBD1 (6 bases). Germline V gives CDR1 SGHRS, CDR2 YFSETQ. V lost 0 bases to trimming and J lost 0 bases, with 8 bases between them. The CDR3 extends over 15 amino acids. The CDR3, as DNA: TGCGCCAGCAGCTTGGGTCAGGGGAGCACAGATACGCAGTATTTT. It yields the protein CASSLGQGSTDTQYF.

The rearrangement uses TRBV5-4 and TRBJ2-7; unclear D gene. Germline values: CDR1 SGHNT, CDR2 YYREEE (reference sequence). This CDR3 contains 15 residues. V shed 0 bases and J shed 0 bases, with 10 bases lying between them. This CDR3 is CASSLEESASYEQYF. CDR3 in DNA: TGTGCCAGCAGCTTGGAGGAGTCAGCCTCCTACGAGCAGTACTTC.

The chain carries TRBV5-4 and TRBJ2-7; D possibly corresponds to TRBD2 (6 bases). This CDR3 has 15 amino acids. The V end was cut by 2 bases, the J end by 5 bases, with 17 bases between. Germline lookup yields CDR1 SGHNT and CDR2 YYREEE (reference sequence). The CDR3 reads CASSFRDSSIDEQYF. In DNA, the CDR3 is TGTGCCAGCAGCTTTCGGGACTCAAGCATCGACGAGCAGTACTTC.

This rearrangement joins TRBV28 to TRBJ1-5, with a possible D match to TRBD1 (5 bases). With 6 bases removed from V and 7 bases from J, the gap between germline ends came to 19 bases. This CDR3 comprises 15 residues. Germline V gene sequence: CDR1 MDHEN, CDR2 SYDVKM. CDR3 amino acids: CASRLPLGGQQPQHF. The CDR3 bases are TGTGCCAGCAGACTCCCACTCGGGGGTCAGCAGCCCCAGCATTTT.

The chain carries TRBV4-2 and TRBJ1-4, with a tentative D call TRBD1 (5 bases). The V and J ends lost 0 bases and 8 bases respectively, with 16 bases between them. This CDR3 region has 16 residues. Germline V gene sequence: CDR1 LGHNA, CDR2 YNFKEQ. The CDR3 nucleotides are TGTGCCAGCAGCCAAGATCGCACTGGGACTTGGGAAAAACTGTTTTTT. Translating it yields CASSQDRTGTWEKLFF.

This chain connects TRBV7-8 to TRBJ1-5; a possible D gene is TRBD1 (5 bases). The germline V and J ends were trimmed by 2 bases and 4 bases, with 12 bases remaining between them. The CDR3 spans 15 residues. CDR1 and CDR2 (germline): SGHVS, FQNEAQ. CDR3 nucleotides: TGTGCCAGCAGCTTATTGGCAGGGACTAATCAGCCCCAGCATTTT. Its translation: CASSLLAGTNQPQHF. Supplemented by reference TRBV7-8 and TRBJ1-5, the full variable domain reads GAGVSQSPRYKVAKRGQDVALRCDPISGHVSLFWYQQALGQGPEFLTYFQNEAQLDKSGLPSDRFFAERPEGSVSTLKIQRTQQEDSAVYLCASSLLAGTNQPQHFGDGTRLSIL.

The chain is built from TRBV7-2 and TRBJ2-2, with 13 bases matching TRBD2. This CDR3 spans 17 amino acids. After removal of 5 bases from V and 4 bases from J, the junction contained 7 bases not matched to a gene. Germline assignment: CDR1 SGHTA and CDR2 FQGNSA. The CDR3 bases are TGTGCCAGCAGCGCCGGGACTAGCGGGACCCCCACCGGGGAGCTGTTTTTT. As protein: CASSAGTSGTPTGELFF. Looking up the rest from reference TRBV7-2 and TRBJ2-2 gives the full variable domain: GAGVSQSPSNKVTEKGKDVELRCDPISGHTALYWYRQSLGQGLEFLIYFQGNSAPDKSGLPSDRFSAERTGGSVSTLTIQRTQQEDSAVYLCASSAGTSGTPTGELFFGEGSRLTVL.

The chain couples TRBV6-5 to TRBJ2-2; possible D gene TRBD2, 5 bases. The V gene lost 4 bases and the J gene lost 7 bases, with 13 bases spanning the gap. Germline V lookup: CDR1 MNHEY, CDR2 SVGAGI. The CDR3 consists of 14 residues. As DNA, the CDR3 is TGTGCCAGCAGTTCGCCCACGGGAAGCGGGGAGCTGTTTTTT. Protein sequence: CASSSPTGSGELFF.

The chain is built from TRBV6-5 and TRBJ1-2, with D tentatively TRBD1 (6 bases). This CDR3 region has 15 residues. The V gene lost 6 bases and the J gene lost 6 bases, with 20 bases spanning the gap. Germline-derived CDR1 and CDR2 are MNHEY and SVGAGI. As DNA, the CDR3 is TGTGCCAGCAGATGGCCCGGGGGGCGTCTGGATGGCTACACCTTC. Protein product: CASRWPGGRLDGYTF.

The chain couples TRBV18 to TRBJ1-5; D is uncertain. Per germline, CDR1 KGHSH and CDR2 LQKENI. Trimming took off 1 base at V and 5 bases at J, with 9 bases between the two ends. The length of the CDR3 is 14 residues. Written as DNA, the CDR3 is TGTGCCAGCTCACCACGGAGTAAGGATCAGCCCCAGCATTTT. As protein: CASSPRSKDQPQHF.

J is TRBJ2-1 and V is TRBV4-3; tentatively, D is TRBD2 (5 bases). V shed 0 bases and J shed 7 bases, with 16 bases lying between them. The CDR3 contains 16 residues. Per germline, CDR1 LGHNA and CDR2 YSLEER. CDR3 loop: CASSQEAGPPPNEQFF. The CDR3 nucleotides read TGCGCCAGCAGCCAAGAGGCGGGCCCCCCCCCGAATGAGCAGTTCTTC.

The chain carries TRBV20-1 and TRBJ2-5, with D hard to call. In germline, CDR1 is DFQATT, CDR2 SNEGSKA (reference sequence). The CDR3 is 11 residues long. The V and J ends lost 3 bases and 2 bases respectively, with 4 bases between them. The CDR3 DNA follows: TGCAGTGCTAGTCCTCAAGAGACCCAGTACTTC. Amino acid sequence: CSASPQETQYF.

The V gene is TRBV7-2, the J gene TRBJ1-1; the D gene is possibly TRBD1 (6 bases). V was clipped by 3 bases and J by 5 bases, with 13 bases between them. The CDR3 is 14 residues long. Per germline, CDR1 SGHTA and CDR2 FQGNSA. CDR3 protein: CASSLTGRGTEAFF. The CDR3, as DNA: TGTGCCAGCAGCTTGACAGGAAGAGGGACTGAAGCTTTCTTT. Complete variable domain (other parts from reference TRBV7-2 and TRBJ1-1): GAGVSQSPSNKVTEKGKDVELRCDPISGHTALYWYRQSLGQGLEFLIYFQGNSAPDKSGLPSDRFSAERTGGSVSTLTIQRTQQEDSAVYLCASSLTGRGTEAFFGQGTRLTVV.